These 6 T cell receptor beta chains were all obtained from the same sample, sequenced in a study of CD8 T cells in ankylosing spondylitis (dated by TCRdb to about 2017). Libraries were built with 5' RACE. Reads for this sample came from an Illumina HiSeq 2500. TCRdb ran its own pipeline on the public reads, namely fastp trimming at Q25 and MiXCR clone calling, and kept in-frame beta chains. Rows with a matching CDR3 protein are joined into one entry that keeps the most common DNA and genes. The sample contains 190,000 or so distinct CDR3 sequences, roughly 13% of them found a single time. Jointly, the top ten make up more than 15% of the sample. The sequenced material came from blood, either unsorted or a sorted T cell fraction (not recorded which). These receptors were collected from a male donor with ankylosing spondylitis or in good health (not recorded which).

The V gene is TRBV7-9, the J gene TRBJ1-4, with D unclear. Per the germline V gene, CDR1 is SEHNR and CDR2 is FQNEAQ (reference sequence). V lost 3 bases and J 7 bases, leaving 12 bases between the germline ends. The CDR3 sequence is 14 residues long. The CDR3 region has the DNA TGTGCCAGCAGCTTGAGGGTCCCTTCTGAAAAACTGTTTTTT. Its translation is CASSLRVPSEKLFF.

The table lists this clonotype with a few counts. The rearrangement joins TRBV11-2 to TRBJ2-7; no clear D. Looked up from germline, CDR1 is SGHAT and CDR2 is FQNNGV. V lost 1 base, J lost 1 base, and 8 bases lay in between. The CDR3 is 14 residues long. In nucleotides, the CDR3 is TGTGCCAGCAGCTTAGCCCCTGAATCCTACGAGCAGTACTTC. It translates to CASSLAPESYEQYF.

The rearrangement joins TRBV2 to TRBJ1-1; maybe TRBD1 (6 bases). Trimming removed 6 bases from V and 0 bases from J, with 11 bases in between. CDR3 length equals 14 residues. Germline V gives CDR1 SNHLY, CDR2 FYNNEI. The DNA for the CDR3 is TGTGCCAGCAGCGACGGGACACTGAACACTGAAGCTTTCTTT. Translation gives CASSDGTLNTEAFF. The complete variable domain, with remaining parts taken from reference TRBV2 and TRBJ1-1, reads EPEVTQTPSHQVTQMGQEVILRCVPISNHLYFYWYRQILGQKVEFLVSFYNNEISEKSEIFDDQFSVERPDGSNFTLKIRSTKLEDSAMYFCASSDGTLNTEAFFGQGTRLTVV.

The V and J genes are TRBV27 and TRBJ1-5; D gene uncertain. V lost 6 bases to trimming and J lost 2 bases, with 8 bases between them. The CDR3 contains 13 residues. Germline lookup yields CDR1 MNHEY and CDR2 SMNVEV (reference sequence). Written as DNA, the CDR3 is TGTGCCAGCAGAAATGGGGGCAATCAGCCCCAGCATTTT. This codes for CASRNGGNQPQHF.

The CDR3 DNA follows: TGTGCCAGCAGCTTAGGGCAGGGAGGGAGAGAGACCCAGTACTTC. It yields the protein CASSLGQGGRETQYF. The chain combines TRBV7-9 with TRBJ2-5, with TRBD2 matching 7 bases. Losses at the gene ends were 1 base for V and 4 bases for J; bases not matched to a gene: 6. From germline, CDR1 is SEHNR and CDR2 FQNEAQ (reference sequence). This CDR3 comprises 15 residues.

This clonotype was seen ten or more times. This chain joins TRBV25-1 and TRBJ1-2; tentatively, D is TRBD1 (5 bases). The V end was cut by 1 base, the J end by 0 bases, with 15 bases between. The CDR3 sequence is 17 residues long. Germline V gene data show CDR1 as MGHDK and CDR2 as SYGVNS. This CDR3 is CASSESGHLPPNYGYTF. The CDR3 DNA is TGTGCCAGCAGTGAATCAGGACACCTCCCCCCTAACTATGGCTACACCTTC.